The 20 T cell receptor beta chains below were found in one sample sequenced in a study of shared clonotypes between healthy human individuals. The method was immunoSEQ multiplex PCR; TCRdb's version includes in-frame clones alone and lacks a portion of them. Of some 2.1 million clones in the sample, about 94% were seen once. Naive CD8 cells comprised CD45RO-negative, CCR7-positively selected cells, excluding terminally differentiated effector memory CD45RA+ cells. Material for sequencing was naive CD8+ T cells sorted from blood. The receptors were sampled from a man aged 18 to 29 in good health.

The V call is TRBV5-1, the J call TRBJ1-1; 8 bases are a match to TRBD1. Germline CDR1 is SGHRS and CDR2 is YFSETQ. The CDR3 extends over 15 amino acids. The V segment lost 4 bases and the J segment 0 bases; nucleotides outside the gene matches: 5. DNA for the CDR3: TGCGCCAGCAGCGGAGGGACAGGCTTGAACACTGAAGCTTTCTTT. Translation gives CASSGGTGLNTEAFF. Full variable domain (rest looked up from reference TRBV5-1 and TRBJ1-1): KAGVTQTPRYLIKTRGQQVTLSCSPISGHRSVSWYQQTPGQGLQFLFEYFSETQRNKGNFPGRFSGRQFSNSRSEMNVSTLELGDSALYLCASSGGTGLNTEAFFGQGTRLTVV.

The V and J genes are TRBV7-9 and TRBJ2-3; D might be TRBD1 (5 bases). The CDR3 length is 13 residues. Germline V gene sequence: CDR1 SEHNR, CDR2 FQNEAQ (reference sequence). Trimming took off 8 bases at V and 2 bases at J, with 11 bases between the two ends. The CDR3 loop reads CASDSALTDTQYF. CDR3 nucleotide sequence: TGTGCCAGCGACAGTGCGCTCACAGATACGCAGTATTTT.

The chain employs TRBV5-6 and TRBJ2-7; tentatively, D is TRBD1 (6 bases). V was cut by 3 bases and J by 3 bases, with 10 bases left in between. The CDR3 runs to 13 residues. Germline CDR1 and CDR2: SGHDT and YYEEEE. The CDR3 sequence is CASSSSGVYEQYF. The CDR3 DNA is TGTGCCAGCAGCTCCTCAGGGGTCTACGAGCAGTACTTC.

The chain employs TRBV4-1 and TRBJ1-2; weak D call: TRBD1 (5 bases). The CDR3 is 15 residues long. CDR1 and CDR2 (germline): MGHRA, YSYEKL. Trimming left V 3 bases short and J 7 bases short, with 18 bases between. CDR3 residues: CASSHAAGNVGGYTF. The CDR3 DNA reads as TGCGCCAGCAGCCACGCGGCAGGGAATGTGGGTGGCTACACCTTC.

As to this clone: The sample contains more than one DNA sequence encoding this CDR3. The chain carries TRBV25-1 and TRBJ2-2, with no clear D. The V and J ends lost 4 bases and 4 bases respectively, with 1 base between them. CDR3 length: 11 residues. The germline V gene encodes CDR1 MGHDK and CDR2 SYGVNS. CDR3 nucleotides: TGTGCCAGCAGTGTCACCGGGGAGCTGTTTTTT. This gives the protein CASSVTGELFF.

The CDR3 region is CASSSDTITNGYTF. The CDR3 DNA reads as TGTGCCAGCAGCTCGGACACAATAACTAATGGCTACACCTTC. The V gene is TRBV7-9, the J gene TRBJ1-2; the D gene is possibly TRBD1 (5 bases). The CDR3 is 14 residues long. The germline gives CDR1 SEHNR, CDR2 FQNEAQ (reference sequence). V was shortened by 4 bases and J by 6 bases, with 15 bases between the two germline ends.

The chain recombines TRBV4-3 with TRBJ1-1; D is uncertain. CDR1 is LGHNA, CDR2 YSLEER, per germline. V was cut by 2 bases and J by 0 bases, with 4 bases left in between. The CDR3 is 13 amino acids. The CDR3 protein is CASSQTLNTEAFF. CDR3 nucleotide sequence: TGCGCCAGCAGCCAAACACTGAACACTGAAGCTTTCTTT.

This chain links TRBV10-2 with TRBJ2-3, with D perhaps TRBD1 (6 bases). The CDR3 totals 15 residues. The germline gives CDR1 WSHSY, CDR2 SAAADI. The V end lost 3 bases, the J end lost 5 bases, and 15 bases lay between the germline ends. The CDR3 is CASSDKETGGDTQYF. For the CDR3, the DNA is TGCGCCAGCAGTGATAAAGAGACAGGTGGAGATACGCAGTATTTT.

Of note for this clone: Other DNA sequences within the sample encode an identical CDR3. The chain employs TRBV9 and TRBJ2-1; D is possibly TRBD1 or TRBD2 (5 bases each). From germline, CDR1 is SGDLS and CDR2 YYNGEE. The CDR3 has 13 residues. The V and J ends lost 7 bases and 0 bases respectively, with 8 bases between them. The DNA for the CDR3 is TGTGCCAGCCGGGGCAGCTCCTACAATGAGCAGTTCTTC. The encoded protein is CASRGSSYNEQFF.

The rearrangement joins TRBV5-4 to TRBJ2-5, with 9 bases that match TRBD1. V lost 3 bases and J lost 2; bases outside the gene matches: 11. Germline CDR1 and CDR2: SGHNT and YYREEE (reference sequence). The CDR3 is made up of 17 amino acids. CDR3 region: CASSSGTGLGRQETQYF. The CDR3 DNA reads TGTGCCAGCAGCTCCGGGACAGGGCTAGGGCGACAAGAGACCCAGTACTTC.

The chain couples TRBV13 to TRBJ1-3; TRBD1 agrees at 7 bases. J lost 0 bases, V lost 3 bases, and 5 bases had no gene match. The CDR3 contains 16 residues. Germline CDR1 is PRHDT and CDR2 is FYEKMQ (reference sequence). The CDR3 is CASSFGGGGSGNTIYF. As DNA, the CDR3 is TGTGCCAGCAGCTTCGGAGGGGGCGGCTCTGGAAACACCATATATTTT.

This clone has more than one count but fewer than ten. The sample contains more than one DNA sequence encoding this CDR3. V gene TRBV13 combines with J gene TRBJ2-3, with D hard to call. Deletions cut 4 bases from V and 1 base from J, with 3 bases between. The CDR3 consists of 12 residues. The germline V gene has CDR1 PRHDT and CDR2 FYEKMQ (reference sequence). The CDR3 DNA reads as TGTGCCAGCAGCTCCGGCACAGATACGCAGTATTTT. Translated: CASSSGTDTQYF.

The chain joins TRBV6-1 to TRBJ1-2; 9 nucleotides align to TRBD1. V lost 3 bases to trimming and J lost 7 bases; unmatched junction nucleotides: 15. This CDR3 contains 17 residues. Germline V lookup: CDR1 MNHNS, CDR2 SASEGT. The CDR3 region is CASSDPGQGLFAVGYTF. Here the CDR3 DNA reads TGTGCCAGCAGTGATCCGGGACAGGGCCTCTTTGCGGTTGGCTACACCTTC.

The chain couples TRBV2 to TRBJ1-3; no clear D. V was pared by 7 bases and J by 0 bases, with 10 bases between. CDR1 is SNHLY and CDR2 is FYNNEI in the germline V gene. This CDR3 comprises 14 residues. CDR3 sequence reads: CASTESSSGNTIYF. For the CDR3, the DNA is TGTGCCAGCACAGAGAGCAGCTCTGGAAACACCATATATTTT.

The rearrangement joins TRBV7-2 to TRBJ2-3; possible D gene TRBD1, 6 bases. V was trimmed by 5 bases and J by 6 bases, leaving 15 bases between them. Germline V gene sequence: CDR1 SGHTA, CDR2 FQGNSA. The length of the CDR3 is 14 residues. CDR3 sequence: CASSPTGFSDTQYF. CDR3 nucleotides: TGTGCCAGCAGCCCCACAGGGTTCTCGGATACGCAGTATTTT.

This clone was counted a few times. The genes are TRBV5-1 and TRBJ2-3; D gene unclear. The CDR3 spans 15 residues. In germline, CDR1 is SGHRS, CDR2 YFSETQ. The germline V and J ends were trimmed by 2 bases and 4 bases, with 14 bases remaining between them. CDR3 amino acids: CASSLDRQPSDTQYF. CDR3 DNA: TGCGCCAGCAGCTTAGATCGGCAGCCCTCAGATACGCAGTATTTT.

The genes are TRBV7-6 and TRBJ2-2, with 12 bases identical to TRBD2. The CDR3 totals 16 residues. The germline CDR1 and CDR2 sequences are SGHVS and FNYEAQ. V shed 4 bases, J shed 7 bases, and the junction held 7 bases outside the gene matches. CDR3 loop: CASSWTSGTVGGELFF. The CDR3 DNA is TGTGCCAGCAGCTGGACTAGCGGGACTGTCGGCGGGGAGCTGTTTTTT.

This clone was detected once. The chain carries TRBV19 and TRBJ2-2; D gene ambiguous. The CDR3 runs 15 residues. CDR1 LNHDA and CDR2 SQIVND come from the germline V gene (reference sequence). The V end lost 4 bases, the J end lost 4 bases, and 13 bases lay between the germline ends. The CDR3: CASSTLLKGTGELFF. The DNA of the CDR3 is TGTGCCAGTAGTACCCTCCTCAAGGGCACCGGGGAGCTGTTTTTT. Using reference TRBV19 and TRBJ2-2 for the parts outside the CDR3, the full variable domain is DGGITQSPKYLFRKEGQNVTLSCEQNLNHDAMYWYRQDPGQGLRLIYYSQIVNDFQKGDIAEGYSVSREKKESFPLTVTSAQKNPTAFYLCASSTLLKGTGELFFGEGSRLTVL.

This chain connects TRBV15 to TRBJ2-2; D is perhaps TRBD2 (6 bases). The V gene's germline CDR1 is LNHNV and CDR2 YYDKDF (reference sequence). The CDR3 length is 14 residues. V gave up 1 base and J gave up 6 bases, with 9 bases separating them. The CDR3 spells CATSRGGEAGELFF. CDR3 bases: TGTGCCACCAGCAGAGGGGGGGAAGCCGGGGAGCTGTTTTTT.

The chain is built from TRBV28 and TRBJ1-2; D is uncertain. Germline V CDR1 and CDR2: MDHEN, SYDVKM. V was cut by 4 bases and J by 4 bases, with 16 bases left in between. CDR3 length: 15 residues. The CDR3, as DNA: TGTGCCAGCAGTTCCCCCTCTCTTACCAGCTATGGCTACACCTTC. Encoded protein: CASSSPSLTSYGYTF.